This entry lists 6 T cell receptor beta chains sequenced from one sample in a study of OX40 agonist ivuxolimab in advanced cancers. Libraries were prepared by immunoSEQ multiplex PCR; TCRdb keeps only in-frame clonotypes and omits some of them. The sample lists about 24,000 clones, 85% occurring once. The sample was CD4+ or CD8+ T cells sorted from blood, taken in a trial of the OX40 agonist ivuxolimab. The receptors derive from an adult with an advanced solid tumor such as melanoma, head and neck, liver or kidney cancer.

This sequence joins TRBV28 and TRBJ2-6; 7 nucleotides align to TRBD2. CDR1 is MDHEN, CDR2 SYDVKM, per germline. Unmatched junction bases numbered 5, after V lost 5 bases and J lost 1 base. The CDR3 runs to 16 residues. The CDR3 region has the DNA TGTGCCAGCAGTCCCCCCGGGGGGTCTGGGGCCAACGTCCTGACTTTC. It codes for CASSPPGGSGANVLTF.

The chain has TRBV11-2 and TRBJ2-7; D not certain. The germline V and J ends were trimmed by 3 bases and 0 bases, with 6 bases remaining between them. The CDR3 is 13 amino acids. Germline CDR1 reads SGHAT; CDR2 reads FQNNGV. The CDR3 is CASSFPTSYEQYF. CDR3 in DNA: TGTGCCAGCAGCTTCCCCACCTCCTACGAGCAGTACTTC. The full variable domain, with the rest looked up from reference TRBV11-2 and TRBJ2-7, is EAGVAQSPRYKIIEKRQSVAFWCNPISGHATLYWYQQILGQGPKLLIQFQNNGVVDDSQLPKDRFSAERLKGVDSTLKIQPAKLEDSAVYLCASSFPTSYEQYFGPGTRLTVT.

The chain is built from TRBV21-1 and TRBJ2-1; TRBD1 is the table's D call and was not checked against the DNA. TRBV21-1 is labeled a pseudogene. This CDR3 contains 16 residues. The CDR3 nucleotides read TGTGCCAGCAGCAACCAACGGGACAGGGGATCCAATGAGCAGTTCTTC. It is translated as CASSNQRDRGSNEQFF.

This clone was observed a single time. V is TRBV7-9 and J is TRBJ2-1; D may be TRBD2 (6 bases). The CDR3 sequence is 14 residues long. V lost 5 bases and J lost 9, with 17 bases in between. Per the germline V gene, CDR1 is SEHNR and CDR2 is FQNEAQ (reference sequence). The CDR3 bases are TGTGCCAGCAGCCAGACAGTCGGGCGGGGTGAGCAGTTCTTC. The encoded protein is CASSQTVGRGEQFF.

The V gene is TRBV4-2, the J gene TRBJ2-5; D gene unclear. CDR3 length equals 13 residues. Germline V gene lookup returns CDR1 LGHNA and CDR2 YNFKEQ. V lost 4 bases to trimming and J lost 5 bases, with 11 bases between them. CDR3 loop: CASSLGLWETQYF. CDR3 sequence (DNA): TGTGCCAGCAGCCTAGGCCTTTGGGAGACCCAGTACTTC.

The CDR3 region is CASSLGGIQPQHF. CDR3 nucleotide sequence: TGTGCCAGCAGCTTGGGAGGGATCCAGCCCCAGCATTTT. The chain has TRBV5-6 and TRBJ1-5, with D hard to call. The CDR3 contains 13 residues. Germline CDR1 and CDR2: SGHDT and YYEEEE. Trimming shortened V by 0 bases and J by 7 bases, and 8 bases separated the two germline ends.